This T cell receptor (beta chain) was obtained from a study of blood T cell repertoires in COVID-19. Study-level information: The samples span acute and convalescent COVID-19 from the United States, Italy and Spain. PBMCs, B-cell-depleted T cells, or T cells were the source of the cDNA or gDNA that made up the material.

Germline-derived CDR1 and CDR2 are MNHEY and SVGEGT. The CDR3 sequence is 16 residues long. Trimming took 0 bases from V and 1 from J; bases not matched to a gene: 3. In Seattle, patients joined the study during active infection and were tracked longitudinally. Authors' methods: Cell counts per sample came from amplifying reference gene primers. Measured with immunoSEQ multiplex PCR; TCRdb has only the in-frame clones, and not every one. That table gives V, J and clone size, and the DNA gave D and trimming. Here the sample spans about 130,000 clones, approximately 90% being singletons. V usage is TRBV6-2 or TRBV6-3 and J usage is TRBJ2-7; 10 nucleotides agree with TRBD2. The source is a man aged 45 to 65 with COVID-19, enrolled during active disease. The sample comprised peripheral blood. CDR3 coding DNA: TGTGCCAGCAGTTACTCCACTAGCGGGACTTCCTACGAGCAGTACTTC. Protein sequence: CASSYSTSGTSYEQYF.